The 26 T cell receptor beta chains in this list originate from one sample, sequenced in a study of T cells in Graves' hyperthyroidism and ophthalmopathy. What was amplified from RNA transcripts were TCR beta CDR3 regions. HTBI primers drove first-round RT-PCR of the TCR CDR3. TCRdb re-called the multiplex PCR reads through MiXCR, storing one row per CDR3 protein. The data hold about 24,000 distinct CDR3 sequences, with 49% observed a single time. What was sequenced was blood. These receptors came from a woman in her forties with Graves' hyperthyroidism that later progressed to Graves' ophthalmopathy.

This rearrangement joins TRBV20-1 to TRBJ2-7; 7 bases line up with TRBD1. The V gene's germline CDR1 is DFQATT and CDR2 SNEGSKA (reference sequence). The length of the CDR3 is 15 residues. V shed 0 bases, J shed 3 bases, and the junction held 8 bases outside the gene matches. CDR3 amino acids: CSARDLRDSHYEQYF. Written as DNA, the CDR3 is TGCAGTGCTAGAGACCTCCGGGACAGCCACTACGAGCAGTACTTC.

This clonotype was seen many times. The chain joins TRBV3-1 to TRBJ2-7; either TRBD1 or TRBD2 may fit D (6 bases each). The CDR3 has 15 amino acids. V dropped 3 bases and J dropped 3 bases, with 15 bases sitting between them. Germline loops: CDR1 LGHDT, CDR2 YNNKEL (reference sequence). The CDR3 is CASSQGGRNVYEQYF. CDR3 nucleotides: TGTGCCAGCAGCCAGGGGGGCAGGAACGTCTACGAGCAGTACTTC.

The chain links TRBV19 to TRBJ2-1; 9 bases are a match to TRBD2. Germline loops: CDR1 LNHDA, CDR2 SQIVND (reference sequence). V was pared by 6 bases and J by 5 bases, with 5 bases of the junction left unmatched. The CDR3 is 14 amino acids. The CDR3 loop reads CASRTSGRDNEQFF. CDR3 bases: TGTGCCAGTAGGACTAGCGGAAGGGACAATGAGCAGTTCTTC.

This clonotype was counted a few times. The chain recombines TRBV9 with TRBJ2-3; 8 nucleotides agree with TRBD2. J was trimmed by 5 bases and V by 0 bases; bases with no gene match: 2. The CDR3 spans 14 residues. Germline V gene sequence: CDR1 SGDLS, CDR2 YYNGEE. Here the CDR3 reads CASSVDGTRDTQYF. The CDR3 DNA sequence: TGTGCCAGCAGCGTAGATGGGACTAGAGATACGCAGTATTTT.

The chain links TRBV5-1 to TRBJ2-7, with TRBD2 identical over 13 bases. The V gene's germline CDR1 is SGHRS and CDR2 YFSETQ. Unmatched junction bases numbered 10, after V lost 0 bases and J lost 7 bases. The CDR3 runs to 17 residues. The CDR3 DNA reads TGCGCCAGCAGCTTGGTGGTAGGACTAGCGGGAGCGGGTGAGCAGTACTTC. Translated: CASSLVVGLAGAGEQYF.

The chain joins TRBV18 to TRBJ1-5; unclear D gene. V lost 6 bases, J lost 2 bases, and 14 bases lay in between. The CDR3 is 15 residues long. Germline V gene sequence: CDR1 KGHSH, CDR2 LQKENI. The CDR3 DNA follows: TGTGCCAGCTCTCAACTACCGGTGGGCAATCAGCCCCAGCATTTT. Its translation is CASSQLPVGNQPQHF.

This clonotype was observed a few times. CDR3 amino acids: CASSGEGNSYNEQFF. CDR3 DNA sequence: TGTGCCAGCAGTGGGGAGGGGAATTCCTACAATGAGCAGTTCTTC. V gene TRBV2 combines with J gene TRBJ2-1; 7 positions match TRBD2. Unmatched junction bases numbered 4, after V lost 4 bases and J lost 1 base. Germline V gene lookup returns CDR1 SNHLY and CDR2 FYNNEI. The CDR3 covers 15 residues.

This chain uses TRBV20-1 with TRBJ2-3; 9 bases are a match to TRBD1. J gave up 4 bases and V 6 bases, and 5 bases lay outside the gene matches. Germline V gene sequence: CDR1 DFQATT, CDR2 SNEGSKA (reference sequence). This CDR3 spans 13 amino acids. DNA of the CDR3: TGCAGTGCCGGGACAGGGCGCGCAGATACGCAGTATTTT. Protein sequence: CSAGTGRADTQYF.

This chain joins TRBV19 and TRBJ2-7, with 7 bases that match TRBD1. CDR1 and CDR2 (germline): LNHDA, SQIVND (reference sequence). The CDR3 runs to 13 residues. Trimming removed 3 bases from V and 1 base from J; junction bases left unmatched: 0. The CDR3 is CASSMGQSYEQYF. The CDR3 DNA reads as TGTGCCAGTAGTATGGGACAGTCCTACGAGCAGTACTTC.

This clonotype was observed a handful of times. CDR3 DNA: TGCAGCGTAGCCCCCACAGGACTGCCTGGCTACACCTTC. It is translated as CSVAPTGLPGYTF. The rearrangement links TRBV29-1 to TRBJ1-2; D perhaps matches TRBD1 (5 bases). The length of the CDR3 is 13 residues. Germline V gene data show CDR1 as SQVTM and CDR2 as ANQGSEA. V was shortened by 6 bases and J by 7 bases, with 18 bases between the two germline ends.

This clonotype occurred many times. The chain uses TRBV6-1 and TRBJ2-1; 8 bases match TRBD2. CDR1 and CDR2 (germline): MNHNS, SASEGT. Unmatched junction bases numbered 4, after V lost 2 bases and J lost 7 bases. The CDR3 runs to 14 residues. The CDR3 coding sequence is TGTGCCAGCAGTGAAAACACTAGCGGAAATGAGCAGTTCTTC. Encoded protein: CASSENTSGNEQFF.

This clonotype was counted only a few times. The chain uses TRBV18 and TRBJ1-2; 7 bases are shared with TRBD1. This CDR3 spans 16 amino acids. J gave up 0 bases and V 5 bases, and 9 bases lay outside the gene matches. Germline V gives CDR1 KGHSH, CDR2 LQKENI. As DNA, the CDR3 is TGTGCCAGCTCAGCCGACAGGGTTGTGACTAACTATGGCTACACCTTC. It translates to CASSADRVVTNYGYTF.

This clonotype was detected only a few times. The chain employs TRBV7-9 and TRBJ1-2; D call uncertain. Trimming left V 3 bases short and J 6 bases short, with 14 bases between. CDR1 and CDR2 from the germline V gene are SEHNR and FQNEAQ (reference sequence). The CDR3 is made up of 14 amino acids. CDR3 loop: CASSLLGEADGYTF. Here the CDR3 DNA reads TGTGCCAGCAGCTTGCTTGGGGAAGCAGATGGCTACACCTTC.

This clonotype was counted at least ten times. V gene TRBV6-1 combines with J gene TRBJ1-2, with TRBD1 matching 9 bases. There are 15 residues in the CDR3. Germline loops: CDR1 MNHNS, CDR2 SASEGT. J was trimmed by 2 bases and V by 4 bases; bases with no gene match: 5. CDR3 protein: CASSARQGENYGYTF. In nucleotides, the CDR3 is TGTGCCAGCAGTGCCCGACAGGGGGAGAACTATGGCTACACCTTC.

V and J are TRBV20-1 and TRBJ2-1, with 15 bases lining up with TRBD2. Germline V gives CDR1 DFQATT, CDR2 SNEGSKA (reference sequence). Trimming took 6 bases from V and 9 from J; bases not matched to a gene: 6. The CDR3 contains 14 residues. CDR3 region: CSAGGLAGGTEQFF. The CDR3 region has the DNA TGCAGTGCCGGCGGACTAGCGGGAGGGACTGAGCAGTTCTTC.

With respect to this clonotype: The conserved closing phenylalanine or tryptophan is absent in this CDR3, likely reflecting a read error. It is unclear where the CDR3 begins or ends on the DNA, so no DNA is shown, and the CDR3 is as TCRdb lists it. The chain employs TRBV6-5 and TRBJ2-5; TRBD2 was called by the table and not checked on the DNA. The CDR3 totals 16 residues, both ends included. Germline lookup yields CDR1 MNHEY and CDR2 SVGAGI. CDR3 sequence reads: CASSSRTENSPLHFGN.

This clonotype was observed a single time. The junction shows a germline mismatch at one end, possibly a read error. The chain combines TRBV13 with TRBJ2-7, with D perhaps matching TRBD1 (6 bases). Germline V gene data show CDR1 as PRHDT and CDR2 as FYEKMQ (reference sequence). The CDR3 contains 17 residues. CDR3 in amino acids: CASSLGATTGSHYGQYF. The CDR3 nucleotides read TGCGCCAGCAGCTTGGGAGCAACGACAGGTTCCCACTACGGGCAGTACTTC. Combining the CDR3 with reference TRBV13 and TRBJ2-7 gives the whole variable domain AAGVIQSPRHLIKEKRETATLKCYPIPRHDTVYWYQQGPGQDPQFLISFYEKMQSDKGSIPDRFSAQQFSDYHSELNMSSLELGDSALYFCASSLGATTGSHYGQYFGPGTRLTVT.

This clonotype has only a few counts. This rearrangement joins TRBV6-5 to TRBJ1-1; no definite D call. Germline lookup yields CDR1 MNHEY and CDR2 SVGAGI. The CDR3 extends over 13 amino acids. Trimming took 4 bases from V and 6 from J, leaving 12 bases between them. The CDR3 protein is CASSWEGRAEAFF. DNA of the CDR3: TGTGCCAGCAGTTGGGAGGGAAGAGCTGAAGCTTTCTTT.

V and J are TRBV24-1 and TRBJ2-1, with TRBD2 matching 8 bases. Germline V gives CDR1 KGHDR, CDR2 SFDVKD. V lost 3 bases and J lost 3; bases outside the gene matches: 9. The CDR3 has 17 residues. CDR3 loop: CATSDTRREGHYNEQFF. CDR3 DNA: TGTGCCACCAGTGATACTCGACGGGAGGGCCACTACAATGAGCAGTTCTTC.

On this clonotype itself: Sequence at one end of the junction differs from germline and may be a read error. The genes are TRBV7-2 and TRBJ2-2; 8 bases line up with TRBD1. CDR3 size: 15 residues. Germline lookup yields CDR1 SGHTA and CDR2 FQGNSA. The chain's CDR3 is CASSQSGQGTGELFF. The CDR3 DNA reads as TGCGCCAGCAGCCAATCCGGACAGGGCACCGGGGAGCTGTTTTTT.

This clonotype was seen a few times. The CDR3 region has the DNA TGTGCCACCAGTGACCAGGGACTAGCGGGAGTTCATGAGCAGTTCTTC. As protein: CATSDQGLAGVHEQFF. This rearrangement joins TRBV24-1 to TRBJ2-1; 14 nucleotides align to TRBD2. The germline CDR1 and CDR2 sequences are KGHDR and SFDVKD. The CDR3 is 16 amino acids. With V trimmed by 4 bases and J by 8 bases, 6 bases remained unmatched.

The chain couples TRBV20-1 to TRBJ2-7; TRBD1 agrees at 8 bases. The V and J ends lost 6 bases and 2 bases, in that order; junction bases with no gene match: 3. There are 12 residues in the CDR3. CDR1 DFQATT and CDR2 SNEGSKA come from the germline V gene (reference sequence). CDR3 protein: CSASDRAYEQYF. The CDR3 DNA reads as TGCAGTGCCTCGGACAGGGCCTACGAGCAGTACTTC.

By proportion, this clonotype is medium-sized. This chain uses TRBV10-1 with TRBJ2-1; D may be TRBD2 (5 bases). The V end lost 10 bases, the J end lost 4 bases, and 17 bases lay between the germline ends. The CDR3 totals 14 residues. Germline V lookup: CDR1 WNHNN, CDR2 SYGVQD (reference sequence). The CDR3 region is CATSLTTGYNEQFF. CDR3 nucleotides: TGCGCCACCTCTTTGACTACCGGGTACAATGAGCAGTTCTTC.

The chain recombines TRBV25-1 with TRBJ2-5, with 11 bases matching TRBD2. After removal of 4 bases from V and 3 bases from J, the junction contained 13 bases not matched to a gene. Germline V gives CDR1 MGHDK, CDR2 SYGVNS. The CDR3 consists of 18 residues. The CDR3 coding sequence is TGTGCCAGCAGTGGTCTAGCGGGAGGCGGGCTCCAAAAAGAGACCCAGTACTTC. Its translation is CASSGLAGGGLQKETQYF. Complete variable domain (other parts from reference TRBV25-1 and TRBJ2-5): EADIYQTPRYLVIGTGKKITLECSQTMGHDKMYWYQQDPGMELHLIHYSYGVNSTEKGDLSSESTVSRIRTEHFPLTLESARPSHTSQYLCASSGLAGGGLQKETQYFGPGTRLLVL.

This clonotype was recorded a few times. This chain joins TRBV2 and TRBJ1-2; D gene uncertain. Germline V gene sequence: CDR1 SNHLY, CDR2 FYNNEI. This CDR3 is built from 13 residues. V shed 6 bases and J shed 3 bases, with 11 bases lying between them. The CDR3 loop reads CASRSSNHYGYTF. In nucleotides, the CDR3 is TGTGCCAGCAGGAGCAGTAACCACTATGGCTACACCTTC.

The chain joins TRBV12-3 or TRBV12-4 to TRBJ2-7, with 7 bases identical to TRBD1. V trimming: 5 bases; J trimming: 5 bases; junction bases outside the gene matches: 6. The CDR3 is 13 residues long. The CDR3 spells CASSRGQAHEQYF. The CDR3 region has the DNA TGTGCCAGCAGTCGTGGACAGGCCCACGAGCAGTACTTC.